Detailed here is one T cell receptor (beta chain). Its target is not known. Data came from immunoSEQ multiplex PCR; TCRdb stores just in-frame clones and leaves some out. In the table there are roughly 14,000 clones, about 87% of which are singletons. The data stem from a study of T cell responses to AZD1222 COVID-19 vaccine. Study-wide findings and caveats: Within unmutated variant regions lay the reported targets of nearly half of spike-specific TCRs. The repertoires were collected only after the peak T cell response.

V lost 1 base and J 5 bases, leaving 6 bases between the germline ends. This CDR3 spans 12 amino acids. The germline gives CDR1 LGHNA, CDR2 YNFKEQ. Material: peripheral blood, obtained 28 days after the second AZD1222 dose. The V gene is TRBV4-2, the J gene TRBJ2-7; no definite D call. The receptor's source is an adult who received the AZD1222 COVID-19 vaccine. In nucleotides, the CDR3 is TGTGCCAGCAGCCAAGTTGGTGACGAGCAGTACTTC. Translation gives CASSQVGDEQYF.